The subject of this entry is one T cell receptor beta chain. This record belongs to a study of blood T cell repertoires in COVID-19. Study-wide background: There were acute and convalescent COVID-19 samples, and they came from the United States, Italy and Spain.

Some clones are missing from TCRdb's copy, which holds only in-frame ones; the method was immunoSEQ multiplex PCR. Of more than 95,000 clones listed, approximately 81% are singletons. The TCR comes from a middle-aged man with active or convalescent COVID-19. Sequencing was performed on peripheral blood.

The CDR3 sequence is CASSTPGQGWETQYF. In DNA form, the CDR3 reads TGTGCCAGCAGTACACCGGGACAGGGATGGGAGACCCAGTACTTC. The genes are TRBV6-5 and TRBJ2-5; TRBD1 matches 9 bases. This CDR3 has 15 residues. Germline CDR1 MNHEY, CDR2 SVGAGI. The J segment lost 5 bases and the V segment lost 5 bases, leaving 9 bases of the junction unmatched.